These 15 T cell receptor beta chains came from one sample sequenced in a study of technical replicates of blood from a few donors. Measured with immunoSEQ multiplex PCR; TCRdb has only the in-frame clones, and not every one. The profile shows under 85,000 clones, roughly 97% of them singletons. Sequenced material: T cells isolated from PBMCs. The receptor set was obtained from a human donor in good health.

This chain joins TRBV2 and TRBJ2-1; TRBD2 agrees at 8 bases. Per germline, CDR1 SNHLY and CDR2 FYNNEI. The CDR3 runs 15 residues. The J segment lost 5 bases and the V segment lost 4 bases, leaving 7 bases of the junction unmatched. CDR3: CASSAPGLENNEQFF. CDR3 nucleotides: TGTGCCAGCAGTGCCCCGGGACTAGAAAACAATGAGCAGTTCTTC.

V and J are TRBV30 and TRBJ2-7; D remains ambiguous. Trimming stripped 1 base from V and 5 bases from J, with 9 bases between. Germline-derived CDR1 and CDR2 are GTSNPN and SVGIG (reference sequence). The CDR3 consists of 12 residues. The CDR3 DNA reads TGTGCCTGGAGTGGCCCGATAGACGAGCAGTACTTC. It encodes CAWSGPIDEQYF.

Only a few counts were recorded for this clone. The chain recombines TRBV6-5 with TRBJ1-1; 8 bases fit TRBD1. V lost 6 bases to trimming and J lost 4 bases; unmatched junction nucleotides: 7. This CDR3 contains 14 residues. Germline V lookup: CDR1 MNHEY, CDR2 SVGAGI. The CDR3 nucleotides are TGTGCCAGCAGCCGACAGGGGAGGAGCACTGAAGCTTTCTTT. Its translation: CASSRQGRSTEAFF.

V is TRBV9 and J is TRBJ2-7; TRBD1 matches 9 bases. CDR1 and CDR2 from the germline V gene are SGDLS and YYNGEE. The trim removed 3 bases at V and 5 bases at J, leaving 6 bases unmatched. This CDR3 is 14 amino acids long. CDR3 region: CASSAGTGLNEQYF. As DNA, the CDR3 is TGTGCCAGCAGCGCCGGGACAGGGCTAAACGAGCAGTACTTC.

The DNA of the CDR3 is TGTGCTAGTGGGTGGACAGGGGAGACCCAGTACTTC. Amino acids: CASGWTGETQYF. The chain uses TRBV12-5 and TRBJ2-5, with TRBD1 matching over 8 bases. Germline lookup yields CDR1 LGHNT and CDR2 FRNRAP. This CDR3 comprises 12 residues. The trim removed 6 bases at V and 5 bases at J, leaving 2 bases unmatched.

J is TRBJ2-2 and V is TRBV19; 9 nucleotides agree with TRBD2. The CDR3 sequence is 15 residues long. J gave up 1 base and V 7 bases, and 4 bases lay outside the gene matches. The germline V gene has CDR1 LNHDA and CDR2 SQIVND (reference sequence). The DNA for the CDR3 is TGTGCCAGTACCAATAGCGGGAGGAACACCGGGGAGCTGTTTTTT. Protein: CASTNSGRNTGELFF.

This clone showed up just once. The rearrangement links TRBV9 to TRBJ2-2; maybe TRBD1 (6 bases). Germline V lookup: CDR1 SGDLS, CDR2 YYNGEE. Trimming stripped 5 bases from V and 6 bases from J, with 14 bases between. The CDR3 totals 14 residues. The CDR3 DNA sequence: TGTGCCAGCAGAGGACAGCCCGAGGCCGGGGAGCTGTTTTTT. This encodes CASRGQPEAGELFF.

The chain combines TRBV9 with TRBJ2-7; 14 positions match TRBD2. The CDR3 length is 18 residues. V was clipped by 3 bases and J by 3 bases; unmatched bases: 11. Germline V gene sequence: CDR1 SGDLS, CDR2 YYNGEE. The CDR3 coding sequence is TGTGCCAGCAGCGAAGGACTAGCGGGAGGTGCCGATTTCTACGAGCAGTACTTC. Translation: CASSEGLAGGADFYEQYF.

V usage is TRBV5-4 and J usage is TRBJ1-2; weak D call: TRBD1 (5 bases). Looked up from germline, CDR1 is SGHNT and CDR2 is YYREEE (reference sequence). V gave up 6 bases and J gave up 4 bases, with 13 bases separating them. This CDR3 contains 13 residues. CDR3: CASNRGGTYGYTF. In DNA, the CDR3 is TGTGCCAGCAACCGGGGGGGGACCTATGGCTACACCTTC.

Written as DNA, the CDR3 is TGTGCCAGCAGCGTTCAGACAGGGCCCAACTATGGCTACACCTTC. Translation: CASSVQTGPNYGYTF. The chain has TRBV9 and TRBJ1-2; 7 bases match TRBD1. After removal of 2 bases from V and 2 bases from J, the junction contained 6 bases not matched to a gene. The CDR3 extends over 15 amino acids. From germline, CDR1 is SGDLS and CDR2 YYNGEE.

The genes are TRBV6-6 and TRBJ2-1, with 7 bases fitting TRBD2. Looked up from germline, CDR1 is MNHNY and CDR2 is SVGAGI (reference sequence). The J segment lost 4 bases and the V segment lost 0 bases, leaving 6 bases of the junction unmatched. The CDR3 has 16 amino acids. The CDR3 reads CASSYSYQRGYNEQFF. As DNA, the CDR3 is TGTGCCAGCAGTTACTCGTATCAGCGGGGTTACAATGAGCAGTTCTTC.

The count of this clone is one. The chain combines TRBV7-3 with TRBJ2-1; 9 nucleotides match TRBD2. Germline V lookup: CDR1 SGHTA, CDR2 FQGTGA. V shed 5 bases, J shed 7 bases, and the junction held 9 bases outside the gene matches. CDR3 length equals 15 residues. CDR3 DNA sequence: TGTGCCAGCAGCCAAAGCGGGAGGCCGGGGAATGAGCAGTTCTTC. It translates to CASSQSGRPGNEQFF.

The chain couples TRBV28 to TRBJ1-3, with D possibly matching TRBD1 (6 bases). In germline, CDR1 is MDHEN, CDR2 SYDVKM. The CDR3 extends over 14 amino acids. V was clipped by 2 bases and J by 8 bases, with 13 bases between them. CDR3 sequence reads: CASSLNRVGDTIYF. The CDR3, as DNA: TGTGCCAGCAGTTTAAACAGGGTCGGCGACACCATATATTTT. Variable domain in full (rest from reference TRBV28 and TRBJ1-3): DVKVTQSSRYLVKRTGEKVFLECVQDMDHENMFWYRQDPGLGLRLIYFSYDVKMKEKGDIPEGYSVSREKKERFSLILESASTNQTSMYLCASSLNRVGDTIYFGEGSWLTVV.

The chain uses TRBV2 and TRBJ1-1; 8 bases are shared with TRBD1. V was clipped by 3 bases and J by 4 bases; unmatched bases: 4. CDR3 length equals 14 residues. CDR1 and CDR2 (germline): SNHLY, FYNNEI. The CDR3 nucleotides read TGTGCCAGCAGTGATCCCGGACAGGGCACTGAAGCTTTCTTT. This sequence encodes CASSDPGQGTEAFF.

V gene TRBV30 combines with J gene TRBJ1-5; 8 bases agree with TRBD1. Germline lookup yields CDR1 GTSNPN and CDR2 SVGIG (reference sequence). The CDR3 length is 13 residues. The V gene end was trimmed by 0 bases and the J gene end by 7 bases; junction bases not matched to a gene: 2. The CDR3 loop is CAWSVQGGQPQHF. The CDR3 DNA reads TGTGCCTGGAGTGTACAGGGGGGCCAGCCCCAGCATTTT.